The sequence of this TCR beta chain was determined in a study of cytomegalovirus exposure and HLA in healthy donors. Study-wide context: Earlier findings included some 120 million unique TCR beta sequences obtained from 150 million to 200 million T cells. Study-wide points: A link between a missense DCLRE1C variant and TCR beta V- and J-gene trimming emerged from a later analysis. Sequencing likely generated an artifact that appeared as a cluster of highly shared sequence variants. A classifier reportedly called cytomegalovirus status with high sensitivity and specificity.

The CDR3 contains 16 residues. V lost 4 bases, J lost 9 bases, and 11 bases stayed unmatched. Germline CDR1 and CDR2: SGHTA and FQGNSA. A word on this clone: The antigen remains undetermined.

PCR primers comprised 60 Vbeta and 13 Jbeta primers. Generated by immunoSEQ multiplex PCR, the TCRdb table keeps only in-frame clones and is missing some. The sample yields 90,000 to 100,000 clones, over 65% seen once. Sequencing input: PBMCs. The sequence came from a woman between 55 and 75 years old in good health and CMV-seronegative. The chain links TRBV7-2 to TRBJ2-1, with TRBD2 matching 11 bases. The CDR3 loop reads CASSSLIAGGRGEQFF. CDR3 nucleotides: TGTGCCAGCAGCTCTCTCATAGCGGGGGGGCGGGGTGAGCAGTTCTTC.